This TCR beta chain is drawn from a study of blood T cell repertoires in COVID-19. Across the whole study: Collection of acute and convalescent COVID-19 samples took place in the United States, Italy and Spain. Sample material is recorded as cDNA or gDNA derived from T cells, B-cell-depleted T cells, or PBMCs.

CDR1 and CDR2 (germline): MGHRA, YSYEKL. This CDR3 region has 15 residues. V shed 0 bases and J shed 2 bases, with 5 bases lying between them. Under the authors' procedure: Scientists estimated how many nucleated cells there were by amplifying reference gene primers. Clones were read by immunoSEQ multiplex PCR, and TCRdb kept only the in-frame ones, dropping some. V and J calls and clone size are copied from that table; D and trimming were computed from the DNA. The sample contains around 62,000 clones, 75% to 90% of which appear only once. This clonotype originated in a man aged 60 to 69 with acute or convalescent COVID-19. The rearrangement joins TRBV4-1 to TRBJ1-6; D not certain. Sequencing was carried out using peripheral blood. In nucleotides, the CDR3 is TGCGCCAGCAGCCAAGACCCGGCCTATAATTCACCCCTCCACTTT. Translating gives CASSQDPAYNSPLHF.